Listed below are T cell receptor beta chains from one sample, sequenced in a study of identical twins. TCRdb re-called the 5' RACE reads through MiXCR, storing one row per CDR3 protein. This repertoire shows around 1.7 million distinct CDR3 sequences, less than 40% found once; its top ten account for about 0.27%. The sequenced sample was cord blood. Every receptor here comes from a newborn girl in good health. Each CDR3 is given with its conserved first and last residue. D genes are given only for firm matches. Size tells how often a clone was seen (once, few, many) or the class of an expanded clone, and some rows leave it out.

d_call,clone_size,v_call,j_call,cdr3_nt,cdr3_aa
TRBD2,-,TRBV5-1,TRBJ2-1,TGCGCCAGCAGCACAAGTCTAGCGGTCTCCTACAATGAGCAGTTCTTC,CASSTSLAVSYNEQFF
-,-,TRBV29-1,TRBJ1-1,TGCAGCGTTGAGGGGGGGGTATTGGCTGAAGCTTTCTTT,CSVEGGVLAEAFF
-,once,TRBV20-1,TRBJ2-7,TGCAGTGCAAGGACAGTAATATTATACGAGCAGTACTTC,CSARTVILYEQYF
-,few,TRBV27,TRBJ2-6,TGTGCCAGCAGTTTATGGGGTTCCCGACGGTTCTCTGGGGCCAACGTCCTGACTTTC,CASSLWGSRRFSGANVLTF
-,-,TRBV14,TRBJ2-3,TGTGCCAGCAGCGGGGCCCACCAGGGCTCATCAGATACGCAGTATTTT,CASSGAHQGSSDTQYF
-,-,TRBV16,TRBJ2-1,TGTGCCAGCAGCCTAAGACTAGTTAACAATGAGCAGTTCTTC,CASSLRLVNNEQFF
-,few,TRBV6-1,TRBJ2-4,TGTGCCAGCAGCCCCGGGGCAGTTACAAACATTCAGTACTTC,CASSPGAVTNIQYF
-,few,TRBV20-1,TRBJ1-1,TGCAGTGCTAGAGAGGGGGGGGGATTTCGAAGCACTGAAGCTTTCTTT,CSAREGGGFRSTEAFF
-,few,TRBV6-5,TRBJ2-3,TGTGCCAGCAGAAACAGGGCAGATACGCAGTATTTT,CASRNRADTQYF
TRBD1,-,TRBV25-1,TRBJ1-1,TGTGCCAGCAGTCCCCGACAGGGGGAGGGCACTGAAGCTTTCTTT,CASSPRQGEGTEAFF
-,-,TRBV25-1,TRBJ1-6,TGTGCCAGCCATGCAGGGAACACCTATAATTCACCCCTCCACTTT,CASHAGNTYNSPLHF
-,-,TRBV24-1,TRBJ2-7,TGTGCCACCAGTAGTAGCGAGCAGTACTTC,CATSSSEQYF
-,few,TRBV7-9,TRBJ2-5,TGTGCCAGCAGCTTAGTCCGTATGACCCAGTACTTC,CASSLVRMTQYF
TRBD1,few,TRBV2,TRBJ2-3,TGTGCCAGTTCGACTCCGGGACAGCCTCTAGATACGCAGTATTTT,CASSTPGQPLDTQYF
TRBD2,-,TRBV29-1,TRBJ2-3,TGCAGCGTTGATAGACTAGCTAAGAGCACAGATACGCAGTATTTT,CSVDRLAKSTDTQYF
-,-,TRBV19,TRBJ2-7,TGTGCCAGTAGTAGAACCTCCGGGACATCCACCTACGAGCAGTACTTC,CASSRTSGTSTYEQYF
-,many,TRBV29-1,TRBJ2-3,TGCAGCGTTGAAGGGGGGGAGTGGCCCACAGATACGCAGTATTTT,CSVEGGEWPTDTQYF
-,-,TRBV4-1,TRBJ2-5,TGCGCCAGCAGCCAAGATAAGATAAAGACCCAGTACTTC,CASSQDKIKTQYF
-,-,TRBV12-5,TRBJ2-3,TGTGCTAGTGGTTTGCCTGAGACTGGCACAGATACGCAGTATTTT,CASGLPETGTDTQYF
-,few,TRBV5-4,TRBJ1-2,TGTGCCAGCAGATCCCGAGGGGGCTATGGCTACACCTTC,CASRSRGGYGYTF
-,-,TRBV2,TRBJ2-2,TGTGCCAGCAGTTGGGTTCGGACCGGGGAGCTGTTTTTT,CASSWVRTGELFF
TRBD1,-,TRBV5-1,TRBJ2-1,TGCGCCAGCAGCTTGGGGACAGGGAACGGGTACAATGAGCAGTTCTTC,CASSLGTGNGYNEQFF
-,few,TRBV30,TRBJ1-2,TGTGCCTGGATAAGACGGGGTCTCGGCTATGGCTACACCTTC,CAWIRRGLGYGYTF
TRBD2,-,TRBV20-1,TRBJ2-3,TGCAGTGCCCCGGAAGCGGGAGTTGCAGATACGCAGTATTTT,CSAPEAGVADTQYF
TRBD1,once,TRBV20-1,TRBJ2-3,TGCAGTGCTAGAGGCCCCGGGACAGGGGTCACAGATATGCAGTATTTT,CSARGPGTGVTDMQYF
-,-,TRBV6-6,TRBJ1-4,TGTGCCAGCAGCCCACTTGAAAAACTGTTTTTT,CASSPLEKLFF
-,many,TRBV5-1,TRBJ2-3,TGCGCCAGCAGCCTACGTACAGGGACCATACGCACAGATACGCAGTATTTT,CASSLRTGTIRTDTQYF
TRBD1,-,TRBV27,TRBJ2-7,TGTGCCAGCAGTTTAATTCGGGACAGGGCCTATGAGCAGTACTTC,CASSLIRDRAYEQYF
-,-,TRBV2,TRBJ2-7,TGTGCCAGCAGGAATTTAGCGGATCCCTACGAGCAGTACTTC,CASRNLADPYEQYF
TRBD1,-,TRBV20-1,TRBJ1-6,TGCAGTGCTAGAGTGTGGGACAGGGGGCCGAATAATTCACCCCTCCACTTT,CSARVWDRGPNNSPLHF
-,-,TRBV5-1,TRBJ2-7,TGCGCCAGCAGCTTGTTAATTGCGGGGAGTAACGAGCAGTACTTC,CASSLLIAGSNEQYF
TRBD2,many,TRBV10-3,TRBJ2-5,TGTGCCATCAGTGGGGGACTAGAACAGACCCAGTACTTC,CAISGGLEQTQYF
-,-,TRBV18,TRBJ2-1,TGTGCCAGCTCACCACCGGGGCTAGCTAAGAGCTATGAGCAGTTCTTC,CASSPPGLAKSYEQFF
-,-,TRBV20-1,TRBJ1-2,TGCAGTGCTAGAAGTGGGCACTATGGCTACACCTTC,CSARSGHYGYTF
TRBD2,few,TRBV9,TRBJ2-7,TGTGCCAGCAGCGCTGGACTAGCGGGGATCCTATGGTCGTACGAGCAGTACTTC,CASSAGLAGILWSYEQYF
-,many,TRBV12-3/TRBV12-4,TRBJ2-1,TGTGCCAGCACCCTAAGCTCCTACAATGAGCAGTTCTTC,CASTLSSYNEQFF
-,few,TRBV5-1,TRBJ2-3,TGCGCCAGCAGCTTGATACCGACTCGCACAGATACGCAGTATTTT,CASSLIPTRTDTQYF
-,few,TRBV7-9,TRBJ2-7,TGTGCCAGCAGCTTAGCTCCCCGCGGATCCTACGAGCAGTACTTC,CASSLAPRGSYEQYF
-,few,TRBV20-1,TRBJ2-7,TGCAGTGCTATCCTCTCCTACGAGCAGTACTTC,CSAILSYEQYF
-,few,TRBV11-2,TRBJ1-6,TGTGCCAGCAGCTTAGATTCAGGGTGGGGTAATTCACCCCTCCACTTT,CASSLDSGWGNSPLHF
-,-,TRBV28,TRBJ2-5,TGTGCCAGCAGTTTTCGGGCAGGGGTTGGGCAGTACTTC,CASSFRAGVGQYF
-,-,TRBV11-2,TRBJ2-1,TGTGCCAGCAGGGAGAGGGGGGGCTCCTACAATGAGCAGTTCTTC,CASRERGGSYNEQFF
-,-,TRBV7-2,TRBJ2-1,TGTGCCAGCAGCTTAGGCCCCGGCAGGGCTCTCTACAATGAGCAGTTCTTC,CASSLGPGRALYNEQFF
TRBD1,few,TRBV27,TRBJ2-7,TGTGCCAGCAGTTTTCGGACAGGCCCTTCCTACGAGCAGTACTTC,CASSFRTGPSYEQYF
-,-,TRBV20-1,TRBJ1-2,TGCAGTGCTAGCAGGGGAGCAGGGTCCACCTTC,CSASRGAGSTF
-,-,TRBV29-1,TRBJ2-1,TGCAGCGTTGAATGGACGGCCTACAATGAGCAGTTCTTC,CSVEWTAYNEQFF
-,few,TRBV20-1,TRBJ2-1,TGCAGTGCTCCGCCCTCGAGCTCCTACAATGAGCAGTTCTTC,CSAPPSSSYNEQFF
TRBD1,few,TRBV10-3,TRBJ1-6,TGTGCCATCAGTGGACAGGGGGAAGGTTACTATAATTCACCCCTCCACTTT,CAISGQGEGYYNSPLHF
-,few,TRBV6-2/TRBV6-3,TRBJ2-7,TGTGCCAGCAGATCCCTGGACGAGAATCTCTACGAGCAGTACTTC,CASRSLDENLYEQYF
TRBD1,-,TRBV2,TRBJ1-2,TGTGCCCCCAGGCGGGACAGGGTGGATGGCTACACCTTC,CAPRRDRVDGYTF
-,once,TRBV6-1,TRBJ2-3,TGTGCCAGCAAAAAGGGGGGGGCCACAGATACGCAGTATTTT,CASKKGGATDTQYF
-,few,TRBV9,TRBJ2-5,TGTGCCAGCAGCGTAGGACCCCAGGGGGGTACCAAAGAGACCCAGTACTTC,CASSVGPQGGTKETQYF
TRBD2,-,TRBV20-1,TRBJ2-5,TGCAGTGCTAGAGATCTTCTAGCGGTACAAGAGACCCAGTACTTC,CSARDLLAVQETQYF
TRBD2,-,TRBV18,TRBJ2-7,TGTGCCAGCTCACCAATCGGACTAGCGGACCGCTACAATGAGCAGTACTTC,CASSPIGLADRYNEQYF
-,once,TRBV12-3/TRBV12-4,TRBJ2-3,TGTGCCAGCAGGGTGGGGCCAGATACGCAGTATTTT,CASRVGPDTQYF